This TCR beta chain comes out of a study of vaccination effects on CD4 cells after COVID-19. Sequencing used immunoSEQ multiplex PCR; TCRdb keeps in-frame clones, though not all of them. Seen here are 70,000 to 85,000 clones, approximately 80% observed once, and the top ten hold roughly 1.9%. Germline-derived CDR1 and CDR2 are SGHNT and YENEEA. V was cut by 5 bases and J by 7 bases, with 26 bases left in between. This CDR3 is built from 17 residues. On day 10 of culture, CD4+ T cells were separated out. Note on this clone: Its specificity is unknown.

The V gene is TRBV11-3, the J gene TRBJ1-2; D gene ambiguous. This TCR was sampled from a human donor who received a COVID-19 vaccine. The sequencing used CD4+ T cells from PBMCs cultured without peptide, collected before COVID-19 vaccination. CDR3 coding DNA: TGTGCCAGCAGCCCCCCACCGAACGAACGGGGATCTTGTGGCTACACCTTC. Amino acid sequence: CASSPPPNERGSCGYTF.